This TCR beta chain emerged from a study of blood T cell repertoires in COVID-19. Overall study context: T cells, B-cell-depleted T cells, or PBMCs provided the cDNA or gDNA that served as material.

Clones were read by immunoSEQ multiplex PCR, and TCRdb kept only the in-frame ones, dropping some. The sample includes 130,000 or so clones, roughly 80% of them seen just once. This CDR3 spans 15 amino acids. CDR1 LNHDA and CDR2 SQIVND come from the germline V gene (reference sequence). The V and J ends lost 6 bases and 2 bases, in that order; junction bases with no gene match: 6. The receptor comes from a woman aged 80 or over with acute or convalescent COVID-19. The sample consisted of peripheral blood. The gene calls are TRBV19 and TRBJ1-4; 7 bases are a match to TRBD1. The CDR3 is CASRQGLTTNEKLFF. CDR3 DNA: TGTGCCAGTAGACAGGGGTTGACGACTAATGAAAAACTGTTTTTT. Drawing the rest from reference TRBV19 and TRBJ1-4, the complete variable domain is DGGITQSPKYLFRKEGQNVTLSCEQNLNHDAMYWYRQDPGQGLRLIYYSQIVNDFQKGDIAEGYSVSREKKESFPLTVTSAQKNPTAFYLCASRQGLTTNEKLFFGSGTQLSVL.